Below, 32 T cell receptor beta chains from the same sample are listed, as sequenced in a study of shared T cell receptors in the human thymus. The assay was immunoSEQ multiplex PCR, and TCRdb's table has in-frame clones only and misses some. This repertoire shows roughly 500,000 clones, around three quarters found once; its top ten account for 0.01% to 0.015%. Another study also made use of these data, one on human thymus T cells.

Sequenced input: thymocytes. These receptors all come from a boy in the first two years of life with a congenital heart defect.

The chain recombines TRBV4-1 with TRBJ2-7, with 10 bases aligning to TRBD2. Trimming removed 0 bases from V and 3 bases from J; junction bases left unmatched: 8. CDR1 MGHRA and CDR2 YSYEKL come from the germline V gene. The CDR3 is 17 residues long. The CDR3 DNA reads as TGCGCCAGCAGCCAAGATTTCGGGGGGACTAGCGACTACGAGCAGTACTTC. This encodes CASSQDFGGTSDYEQYF.

The chain is built from TRBV10-3 and TRBJ1-2; D gene uncertain. Between the trimmed V and J ends, which lost 11 bases and 1 base, there was a span of 17 bases. CDR1 is ENHRY, CDR2 SYGVKD, per germline. The CDR3 sequence is 14 residues long. The CDR3: CASSVREGNYGYTF. The DNA for the CDR3 is TGTGCCTCATCAGTCCGGGAGGGTAACTATGGCTACACCTTC.

The chain has TRBV7-2 and TRBJ2-2; TRBD2 agrees at 8 bases. Losses at the gene ends were 4 bases for V and 0 bases for J; bases not matched to a gene: 4. CDR1 is SGHTA and CDR2 is FQGNSA in the germline V gene. The CDR3 spans 16 residues. CDR3 sequence: CASSSSGGPNTGELFF. The CDR3 DNA follows: TGTGCCAGCAGCTCCTCGGGAGGGCCGAACACCGGGGAGCTGTTTTTT.

The chain has TRBV23-1 and TRBJ2-7, with no clear D. TRBV23-1 is annotated as an ORF whose role is uncertain. This CDR3 has 12 amino acids. V dropped 5 bases and J dropped 0 bases, with 5 bases sitting between them. CDR3 amino acids: CASSDNSYEQYF. The CDR3 DNA follows: TGCGCCAGCAGTGACAACTCCTACGAGCAGTACTTC.

The V call is TRBV21-1, the J call TRBJ2-7; TRBD2, the D gene given by the table, was not confirmed from the DNA. TRBV21-1 is an annotated pseudogene. The CDR3 totals 14 residues. In DNA form, the CDR3 reads TGTGCCAGCGACGACGGGCGGGTGTCCTACGAGCAGTACTTC. Protein product: CASDDGRVSYEQYF.

The chain links TRBV7-9 to TRBJ2-1; D may be TRBD1 (6 bases). CDR1 and CDR2 from the germline V gene are SEHNR and FQNEAQ (reference sequence). The CDR3 totals 14 residues. Trimming stripped 1 base from V and 7 bases from J, with 11 bases between. The DNA for the CDR3 is TGTGCCAGCAGCTTAGTGCCAGGGGAGAATGAGCAGTTCTTC. It translates to CASSLVPGENEQFF.

The CDR3 protein is CASSPDRDNYGYTF. In nucleotides, the CDR3 is TGTGCCAGCAGTCCTGACAGGGACAACTATGGCTACACCTTC. The rearrangement joins TRBV5-6 to TRBJ1-2, with 7 bases that match TRBD1. V was clipped by 5 bases and J by 2 bases; unmatched bases: 6. Germline CDR1 is SGHDT and CDR2 is YYEEEE. The CDR3 runs 14 residues.

J is TRBJ1-1 and V is TRBV7-9; D is ambiguous. CDR3 size: 15 residues. V lost 1 base and J 1 base, leaving 10 bases between the germline ends. Per germline, CDR1 SEHNR and CDR2 FQNEAQ (reference sequence). The CDR3 loop is CASSLGHIGNTEAFF. DNA of the CDR3: TGTGCCAGCAGCTTAGGGCACATTGGGAACACTGAAGCTTTCTTT.

This clone was counted only a few times. The V gene is TRBV25-1, the J gene TRBJ1-4; D unresolved. The CDR3 has 15 residues. Trimming cost V 2 bases and J 8 bases, with 15 bases left between them. The V gene's germline CDR1 is MGHDK and CDR2 SYGVNS. In DNA, the CDR3 is TGTGCCAGCAGTGAAGGGCAGCGGGGTCGGGAAAAACTGTTTTTT. This encodes CASSEGQRGREKLFF.

V is TRBV18 and J is TRBJ2-7, with 7 bases fitting TRBD1. CDR1 is KGHSH, CDR2 LQKENI, per germline. V dropped 6 bases and J dropped 2; count of bases not matched to a gene: 4. The length of the CDR3 is 13 residues. This CDR3 reads CASSGQGAYEQYF. The CDR3 DNA follows: TGTGCCAGCTCGGGGCAGGGGGCCTACGAGCAGTACTTC. Full variable domain (rest looked up from reference TRBV18 and TRBJ2-7): NAGVMQNPRHLVRRRGQEARLRCSPMKGHSHVYWYRQLPEEGLKFMVYLQKENIIDESGMPKERFSAEFPKEGPSILRIQQVVRGDSAAYFCASSGQGAYEQYFGPGTRLTVT.

This chain links TRBV2 with TRBJ2-1; 13 bases map to TRBD2. The CDR3 spans 19 residues. The V gene end was trimmed by 8 bases and the J gene end by 7 bases; junction bases not matched to a gene: 20. The germline gives CDR1 SNHLY, CDR2 FYNNEI. In nucleotides, the CDR3 is TGTGCCAGCCCTGAGAAGTATCCAGGACTAGCGGGAGTTGAGAATGAGCAGTTCTTC. The encoded protein is CASPEKYPGLAGVENEQFF.

The V and J genes are TRBV5-4 and TRBJ2-7; TRBD2 aligns across 9 bases. Germline loops: CDR1 SGHNT, CDR2 YYREEE (reference sequence). The CDR3 loop spans 15 amino acids. Trimming cost V 5 bases and J 2 bases; bases outside gene matches: 8. The CDR3 DNA is TGTGCCAGCAGGAAGGGCACTAGCGGGCCCTACGAGCAGTACTTC. Translation: CASRKGTSGPYEQYF. Drawing the rest from reference TRBV5-4 and TRBJ2-7, the complete variable domain is ETGVTQSPTHLIKTRGQQVTLRCSSQSGHNTVSWYQQALGQGPQFIFQYYREEENGRGNFPPRFSGLQFPNYSSELNVNALELDDSALYLCASRKGTSGPYEQYFGPGTRLTVT.

This clone was observed once. The chain recombines TRBV19 with TRBJ1-1; D is ambiguous. Per the germline V gene, CDR1 is LNHDA and CDR2 is SQIVND (reference sequence). The V end was cut by 3 bases, the J end by 1 base, with 9 bases between. This CDR3 contains 14 residues. DNA of the CDR3: TGTGCCAGTAGTATTTTCGGGGAGAACACTGAAGCTTTCTTT. It translates to CASSIFGENTEAFF.

The table lists this clone with a few counts. The genes are TRBV11-2 and TRBJ2-3; 10 bases line up with TRBD2. The CDR3 has 15 amino acids. The junction had 6 bases not matched to a gene; V was cut back by 5 bases and J by 4 bases. Germline CDR1 is SGHAT and CDR2 is FQNNGV. This CDR3 reads CASSTAGGAPDTQYF. CDR3 coding DNA: TGTGCCAGCAGCACAGCGGGGGGGGCGCCAGATACGCAGTATTTT.

This sequence joins TRBV9 and TRBJ2-5; 9 bases are shared with TRBD2. Unmatched junction bases numbered 13, after V lost 2 bases and J lost 2 bases. This CDR3 is 18 amino acids long. Germline values: CDR1 SGDLS, CDR2 YYNGEE. For the CDR3, the DNA is TGTGCCAGCAGCGTTGGGCTAGCGGGGCGTACCACACAAGAGACCCAGTACTTC. Protein sequence: CASSVGLAGRTTQETQYF.

The chain has TRBV21-1 and TRBJ2-7; the listed D gene, TRBD2, was not tested against the DNA. TRBV21-1 is given as a pseudogene. The CDR3 has 15 amino acids. CDR3 sequence (DNA): TGTGCCAGCAGCAAAGAGCGGGAGGGCCTTTGGGGGCAGTACTTC. Amino acids: CASSKEREGLWGQYF.

The rearrangement links TRBV14 to TRBJ1-4; tentatively, D is TRBD1 (5 bases). The CDR3 extends over 19 amino acids. Germline V lookup: CDR1 SGHDN, CDR2 FVKESK. Trimming took off 0 bases at V and 5 bases at J, with 22 bases between the two ends. The CDR3 region has the DNA TGTGCCAGCAGCCAAGACGGAACCTTTGGGACTGAACCGAATGAAAAACTGTTTTTT. Translating gives CASSQDGTFGTEPNEKLFF.

The chain employs TRBV4-1 and TRBJ2-7, with D possibly matching TRBD1 (6 bases). This CDR3 contains 15 residues. The germline gives CDR1 MGHRA, CDR2 YSYEKL. Trimming cost V 0 bases and J 2 bases, with 11 bases left between them. CDR3: CASSQETGLAYEQYF. CDR3 in DNA: TGCGCCAGCAGCCAAGAGACAGGCCTCGCCTACGAGCAGTACTTC.

This rearrangement joins TRBV6-4 to TRBJ2-1; the match to TRBD2 covers 11 bases. There are 15 residues in the CDR3. Germline assignment: CDR1 MRHNA and CDR2 SNTAGT. J was trimmed by 13 bases and V by 1 base; bases with no gene match: 9. The CDR3 sequence is CASSDYLAGGLYQFF. The CDR3 nucleotides read TGTGCCAGCAGTGACTATCTAGCGGGAGGCCTGTACCAGTTCTTC.

The chain's CDR3 is CASSQDRHREYYEQYF. The CDR3 region has the DNA TGCGCCAGCAGCCAAGACCGGCACAGGGAGTACTACGAGCAGTACTTC. The chain uses TRBV4-3 and TRBJ2-7, with a tentative D call TRBD1 (6 bases). CDR3 length equals 16 residues. Between the trimmed V and J ends, which lost 0 bases and 3 bases, there was a span of 15 bases. Germline V gene data show CDR1 as LGHNA and CDR2 as YSLEER.

The chain recombines TRBV18 with TRBJ2-7; tentative D call: TRBD1 (6 bases). The ends were cut back, 1 base at V and 3 bases at J, with 13 bases in the middle. From germline, CDR1 is KGHSH and CDR2 LQKENI. The CDR3 length is 15 residues. The CDR3 region has the DNA TGTGCCAGCTCACCACGGGTCAGGGGAAACTACGAGCAGTACTTC. It encodes CASSPRVRGNYEQYF.

The table lists this clone with a count of one. This chain connects TRBV6-5 to TRBJ1-2; a weak D match, TRBD1 (6 bases). Germline-derived CDR1 and CDR2 are MNHEY and SVGAGI. The CDR3 contains 13 residues. V shed 4 bases and J shed 3 bases, with 9 bases lying between them. CDR3 sequence reads: CASSFYRDYGYTF. The CDR3 DNA reads as TGTGCCAGCAGTTTCTACAGGGACTATGGCTACACCTTC.

This sequence joins TRBV5-6 and TRBJ2-7; the match to TRBD1 covers 12 bases. The germline CDR1 and CDR2 sequences are SGHDT and YYEEEE. V was clipped by 4 bases and J by 9 bases; unmatched bases: 8. The CDR3 spans 14 residues. CDR3 nucleotides: TGTGCCAGCAGCCCCGGGACAGGGGGCTTAGGGCAGTACTTC. Protein product: CASSPGTGGLGQYF.

The genes are TRBV5-1 and TRBJ2-7; TRBD1 matches at 10 bases. The germline gives CDR1 SGHRS, CDR2 YFSETQ. V shed 2 bases, J shed 5 bases, and the junction held 10 bases outside the gene matches. The CDR3 has 16 amino acids. The CDR3 here is CASSFVPGQGTNEQYF. The DNA of the CDR3 is TGCGCCAGCAGCTTTGTTCCGGGACAGGGGACTAACGAGCAGTACTTC.

The chain carries TRBV4-3 and TRBJ1-1; D is unclear. Per germline, CDR1 LGHNA and CDR2 YSLEER. The CDR3 is 16 amino acids. V was shortened by 0 bases and J by 1 base, with 12 bases between the two germline ends. CDR3 in amino acids: CASSQDRQESNTEAFF. Written as DNA, the CDR3 is TGCGCCAGCAGCCAAGATCGTCAGGAATCGAACACTGAAGCTTTCTTT.

The rearrangement links TRBV5-1 to TRBJ2-5; D is possibly TRBD1 (5 bases). From germline, CDR1 is SGHRS and CDR2 YFSETQ. V was pared by 4 bases and J by 5 bases, with 24 bases between. This CDR3 is built from 17 residues. The CDR3 loop reads CASSPTDRTTRAETQYF. Here the CDR3 DNA reads TGCGCCAGCAGCCCTACCGACCGGACAACCCGGGCGGAGACCCAGTACTTC.

This clone was seen only a few times. The rearrangement links TRBV4-3 to TRBJ2-5; the match to TRBD2 covers 10 bases. With 0 bases clipped from V and 5 bases from J, the junction kept 9 bases outside the gene matches. CDR1 and CDR2 from the germline V gene are LGHNA and YSLEER. This CDR3 has 17 amino acids. CDR3 region: CASSQDTLAGDPETQYF. CDR3 in DNA: TGCGCCAGCAGCCAAGATACCCTAGCGGGAGATCCTGAGACCCAGTACTTC.

This clone has more than one count but fewer than ten. This chain joins TRBV6-1 and TRBJ2-2; TRBD2 is a possible D gene (6 bases). The CDR3 loop spans 15 amino acids. Germline V gene lookup returns CDR1 MNHNS and CDR2 SASEGT. Trimming left V 2 bases short and J 7 bases short, with 14 bases between. The CDR3 nucleotides read TGTGCCAGCAGTGAAAAAAGGGGCGGGGACGGGGAGCTGTTTTTT. Protein product: CASSEKRGGDGELFF.

This chain connects TRBV7-2 to TRBJ2-1, with TRBD2 matching 7 bases. V lost 10 bases and J lost 7; bases outside the gene matches: 10. CDR1 SGHTA and CDR2 FQGNSA come from the germline V gene. The CDR3 length is 13 residues. In DNA, the CDR3 is TGTGCCATGGGAAGCGGGAAACGGAATGAGCAGTTCTTC. It codes for CAMGSGKRNEQFF.

V and J are TRBV4-3 and TRBJ1-5; D is undetermined. This CDR3 is built from 17 residues. From germline, CDR1 is LGHNA and CDR2 YSLEER. The germline V and J ends were trimmed by 1 base and 5 bases, with 18 bases remaining between them. The CDR3 region has the DNA TGCGCCAGCAGCCAAGCTATAAAGGGAGACACCTATCAGCCCCAGCATTTT. Protein sequence: CASSQAIKGDTYQPQHF.

The V and J genes are TRBV7-3 and TRBJ2-1; 8 bases match TRBD1. This CDR3 is built from 16 residues. Germline V gene data show CDR1 as SGHTA and CDR2 as FQGTGA. V was clipped by 5 bases and J by 2 bases; unmatched bases: 8. The CDR3 DNA sequence: TGTGCCAGCAGCGGATCAGGGGGCTCCACCTACAATGAGCAGTTCTTC. The encoded protein is CASSGSGGSTYNEQFF.

The rearrangement links TRBV28 to TRBJ2-7; 12 bases are a match to TRBD2. Germline loops: CDR1 MDHEN, CDR2 SYDVKM. CDR3 size: 17 residues. J lost 5 bases, V lost 4 bases, and 12 bases had no gene match. The CDR3 DNA reads TGTGCCAGCAGTTCCCCCGAACTAGCGGGAGGAGGCGACGAGCAGTACTTC. Its translation is CASSSPELAGGGDEQYF.